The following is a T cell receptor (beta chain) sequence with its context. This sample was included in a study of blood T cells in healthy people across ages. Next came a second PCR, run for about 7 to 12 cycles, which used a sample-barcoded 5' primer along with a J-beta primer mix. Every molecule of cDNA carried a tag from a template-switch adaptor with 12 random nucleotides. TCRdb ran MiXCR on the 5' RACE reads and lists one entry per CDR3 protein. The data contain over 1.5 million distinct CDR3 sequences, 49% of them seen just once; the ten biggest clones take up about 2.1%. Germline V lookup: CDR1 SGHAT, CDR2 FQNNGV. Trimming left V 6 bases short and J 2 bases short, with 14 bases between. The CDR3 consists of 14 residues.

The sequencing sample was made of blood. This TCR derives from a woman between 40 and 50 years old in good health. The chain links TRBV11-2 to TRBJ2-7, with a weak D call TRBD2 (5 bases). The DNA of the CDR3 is TGTGCCAGCAGAGAGGAGCGGCGCCCCTACGAGCAGTACTTC. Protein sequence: CASREERRPYEQYF.